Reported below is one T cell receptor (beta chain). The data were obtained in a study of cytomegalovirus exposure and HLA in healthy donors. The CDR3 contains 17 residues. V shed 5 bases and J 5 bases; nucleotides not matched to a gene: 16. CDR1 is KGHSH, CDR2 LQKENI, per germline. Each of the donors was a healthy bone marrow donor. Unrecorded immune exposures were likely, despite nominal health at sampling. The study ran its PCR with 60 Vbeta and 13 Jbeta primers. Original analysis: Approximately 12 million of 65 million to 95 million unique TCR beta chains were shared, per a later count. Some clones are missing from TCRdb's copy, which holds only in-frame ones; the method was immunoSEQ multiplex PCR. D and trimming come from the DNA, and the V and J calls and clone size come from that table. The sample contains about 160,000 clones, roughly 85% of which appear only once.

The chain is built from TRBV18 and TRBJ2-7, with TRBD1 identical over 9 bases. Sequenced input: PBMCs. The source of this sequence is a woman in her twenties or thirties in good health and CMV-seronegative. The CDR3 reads CASSTRGETGGKNEQYF. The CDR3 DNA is TGTGCCAGCTCAACCCGCGGGGAGACAGGGGGTAAAAACGAGCAGTACTTC.